This T cell receptor (beta chain) is drawn from a study of T cell changes during pregnancy in multiple sclerosis. Trimming removed 6 bases from V and 4 bases from J; junction bases left unmatched: 11. The V gene's germline CDR1 is WNHNN and CDR2 SYGVQD (reference sequence). CDR3 length: 15 amino acids. This table comes from immunoSEQ multiplex PCR, and its TCRdb copy is limited to in-frame clones, with some not included. The sample lists approximately 43,000 clones, 80% to 85% occurring once. J is TRBJ1-1 and V is TRBV10-1, with 7 bases that match TRBD1. The sequence was collected from a female donor with multiple sclerosis, enrolled in a pregnancy study. The source was CD4+ T cells from peripheral blood mononuclear cells, collected before pregnancy. The CDR3 nucleotides are TGCGCCAGCAGAGACGGACAGGAATGGAGCACTGAAGCTTTCTTT. The encoded protein is CASRDGQEWSTEAFF.